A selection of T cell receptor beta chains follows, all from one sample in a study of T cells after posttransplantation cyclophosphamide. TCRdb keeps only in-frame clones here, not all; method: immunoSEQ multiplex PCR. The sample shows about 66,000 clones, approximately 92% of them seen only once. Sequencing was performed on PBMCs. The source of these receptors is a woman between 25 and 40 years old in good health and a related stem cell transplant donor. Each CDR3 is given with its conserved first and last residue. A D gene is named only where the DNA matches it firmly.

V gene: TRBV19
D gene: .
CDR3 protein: CASSRGTPWANVLTF

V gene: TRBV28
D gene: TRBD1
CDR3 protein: CASGSAGGKLANEKLFF

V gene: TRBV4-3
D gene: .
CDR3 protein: CASSRLPNNEQFF

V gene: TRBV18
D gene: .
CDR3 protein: CASSPPVQAWDFGYEQYF

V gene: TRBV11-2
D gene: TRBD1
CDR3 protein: CASSLTGGWNSNGYTF

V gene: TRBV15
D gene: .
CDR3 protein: CATSRDRAYLHEQYF

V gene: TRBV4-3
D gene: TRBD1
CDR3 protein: CASSQETGGHEQYF

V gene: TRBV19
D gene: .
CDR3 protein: CASSIDPSTSFGYTF

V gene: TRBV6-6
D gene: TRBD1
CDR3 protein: CASSSPDRAYEQYF

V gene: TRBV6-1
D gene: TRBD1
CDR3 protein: CASRGTGVGYEQYF

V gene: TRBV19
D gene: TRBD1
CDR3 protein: CASRDTQGVYNSPLHF

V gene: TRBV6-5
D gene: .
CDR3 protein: CASSSGGGNTIYF

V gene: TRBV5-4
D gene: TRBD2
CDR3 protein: CASSRLAAPYEQYF

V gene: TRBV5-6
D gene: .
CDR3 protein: CASSLTDSEKLFF

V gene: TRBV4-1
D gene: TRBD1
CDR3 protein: CASSQETGAIYEQYF

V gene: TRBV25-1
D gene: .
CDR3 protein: CASTQDPTYGYTF

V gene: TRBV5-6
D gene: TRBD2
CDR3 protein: CASSLNGGTYNEQFF

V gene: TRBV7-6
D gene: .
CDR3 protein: CASSLVGRSTDTQYF

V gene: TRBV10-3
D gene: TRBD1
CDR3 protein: CAISDGDRQETQYF

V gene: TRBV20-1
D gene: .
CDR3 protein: CSARQGPEQYF

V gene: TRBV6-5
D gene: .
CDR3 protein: CASSKGVWTEAFF

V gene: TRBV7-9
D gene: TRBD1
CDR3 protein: CASSPGTGVVMGVETQYF

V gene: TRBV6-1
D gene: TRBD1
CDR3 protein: CASSDRQGAAYGYTF

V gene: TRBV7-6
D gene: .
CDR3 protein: CASSLEGSSYEQYF

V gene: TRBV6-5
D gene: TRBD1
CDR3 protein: CASGTQGGNSPLHF

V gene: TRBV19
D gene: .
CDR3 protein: CASSIRINSGGYTF

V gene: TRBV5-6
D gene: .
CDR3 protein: CASSPLALDHGTNYGYTF

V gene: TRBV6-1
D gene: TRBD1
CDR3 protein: CASRGARGTEAFF

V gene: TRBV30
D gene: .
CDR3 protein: CAWRPHRDTEAFF

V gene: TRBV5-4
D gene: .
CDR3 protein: CASSLDSAGNTDTQYF

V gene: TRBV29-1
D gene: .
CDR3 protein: CSVVQLLNTEAFF

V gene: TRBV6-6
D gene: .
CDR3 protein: CASSYSSGSNSPLHF

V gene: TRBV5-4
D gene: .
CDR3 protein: CASSLDAKNNYGYTF

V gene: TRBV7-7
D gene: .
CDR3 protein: CASSSGEVAWRMGEQYF

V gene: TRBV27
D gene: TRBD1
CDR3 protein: CASSLTGRNEKLFF

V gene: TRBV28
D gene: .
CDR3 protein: CASRSQGNEQFF

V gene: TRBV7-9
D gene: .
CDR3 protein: CASSGAREGYTF

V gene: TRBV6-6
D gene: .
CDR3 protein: CASSERRVDTGELFF

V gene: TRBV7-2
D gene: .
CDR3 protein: CASSITGYQETQYF

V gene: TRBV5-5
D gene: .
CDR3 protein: CASSSAPRAGMDTGELFF

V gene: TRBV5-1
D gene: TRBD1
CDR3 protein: CASSFGTGASTSYEQYF

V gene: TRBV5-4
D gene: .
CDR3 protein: CASKNQTNGEQYF

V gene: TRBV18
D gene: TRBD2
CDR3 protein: CASSPRTSGGPTFYNEQFF

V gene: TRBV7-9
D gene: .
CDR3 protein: CASSLGAGGFNEQYF

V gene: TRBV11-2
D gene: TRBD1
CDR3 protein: CASSLYLGTGGGSGYTF

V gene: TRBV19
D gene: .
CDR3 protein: CASTDSGGLIETQYF

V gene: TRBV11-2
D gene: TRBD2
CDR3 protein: CASRRRGGLSEQFF

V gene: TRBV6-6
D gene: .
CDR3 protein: CASSHDRTNEKLFF

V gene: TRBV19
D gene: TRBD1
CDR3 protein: CASSIQTGDGSPLHF

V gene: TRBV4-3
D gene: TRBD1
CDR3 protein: CASSSGQGLTDTQYF

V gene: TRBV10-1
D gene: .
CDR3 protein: CASSEGLNSYGYTF

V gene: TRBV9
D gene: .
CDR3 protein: CASSGDKVDPFMNTEAFF

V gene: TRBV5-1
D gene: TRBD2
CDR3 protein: CASSLGVSSGGDNEQFF

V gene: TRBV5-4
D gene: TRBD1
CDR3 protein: CASSPSGQYGENEQFF

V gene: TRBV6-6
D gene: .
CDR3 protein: CASSYVQGEQYF

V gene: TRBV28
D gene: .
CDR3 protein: CASSPRGRIRYGYTF

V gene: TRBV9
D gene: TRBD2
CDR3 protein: CASSMERGGATDTQYF

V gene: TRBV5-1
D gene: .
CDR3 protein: CASSLRPGGDYNEQFF

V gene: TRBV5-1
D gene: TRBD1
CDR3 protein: CASSLTGGQPQHF

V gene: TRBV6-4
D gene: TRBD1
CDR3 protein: CATHPRRDREYEQYF